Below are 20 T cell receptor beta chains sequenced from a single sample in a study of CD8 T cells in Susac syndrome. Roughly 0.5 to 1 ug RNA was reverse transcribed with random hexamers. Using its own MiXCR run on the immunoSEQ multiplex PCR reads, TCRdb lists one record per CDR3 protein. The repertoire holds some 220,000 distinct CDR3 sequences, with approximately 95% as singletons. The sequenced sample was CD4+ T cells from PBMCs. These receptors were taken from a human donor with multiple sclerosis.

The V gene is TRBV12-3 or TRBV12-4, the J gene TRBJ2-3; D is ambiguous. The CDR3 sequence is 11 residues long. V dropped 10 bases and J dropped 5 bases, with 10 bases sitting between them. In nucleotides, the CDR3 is TGTGCCACCGTCTCGGTAGATACGCAGTATTTT. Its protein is CATVSVDTQYF.

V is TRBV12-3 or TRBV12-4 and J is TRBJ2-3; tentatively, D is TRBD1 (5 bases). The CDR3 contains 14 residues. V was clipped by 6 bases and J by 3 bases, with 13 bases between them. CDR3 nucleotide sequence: TGTGCCAGCAGCTATACAGGAAAGACAGATACGCAGTATTTT. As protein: CASSYTGKTDTQYF.

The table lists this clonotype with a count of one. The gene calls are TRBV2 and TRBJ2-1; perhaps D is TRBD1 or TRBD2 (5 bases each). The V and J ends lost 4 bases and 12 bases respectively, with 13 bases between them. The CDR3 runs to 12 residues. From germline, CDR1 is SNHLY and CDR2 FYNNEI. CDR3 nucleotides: TGTGCCAGCAGTGTCGGGGCTCGATCGCAGTTCTTC. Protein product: CASSVGARSQFF. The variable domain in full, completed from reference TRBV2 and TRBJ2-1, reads EPEVTQTPSHQVTQMGQEVILRCVPISNHLYFYWYRQILGQKVEFLVSFYNNEISEKSEIFDDQFSVERPDGSNFTLKIRSTKLEDSAMYFCASSVGARSQFFGPGTRLTVL.

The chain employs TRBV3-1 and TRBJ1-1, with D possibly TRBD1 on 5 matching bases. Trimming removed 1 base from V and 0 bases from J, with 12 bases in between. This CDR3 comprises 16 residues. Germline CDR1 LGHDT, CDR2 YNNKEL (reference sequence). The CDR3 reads CASSQGKGTVNTEAFF. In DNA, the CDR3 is TGTGCCAGCAGCCAAGGGAAAGGGACTGTGAACACTGAAGCTTTCTTT.

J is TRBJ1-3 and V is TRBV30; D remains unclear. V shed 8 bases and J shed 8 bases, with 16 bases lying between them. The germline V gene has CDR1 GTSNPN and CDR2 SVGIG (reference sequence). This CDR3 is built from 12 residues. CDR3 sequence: CAQRHPADTIYF. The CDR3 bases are TGTGCCCAGAGACATCCCGCCGACACCATATATTTT.

The CDR3 protein is CASSLGGTAYGYTF. The CDR3 DNA follows: TGTGCCAGCAGCCTTGGCGGGACAGCTTATGGCTACACCTTC. The chain carries TRBV12-3 or TRBV12-4 and TRBJ1-2, with TRBD1 matching over 7 bases. The ends lost 6 bases at V and 5 bases at J; junction bases unmatched: 9. The CDR3 runs to 14 residues.

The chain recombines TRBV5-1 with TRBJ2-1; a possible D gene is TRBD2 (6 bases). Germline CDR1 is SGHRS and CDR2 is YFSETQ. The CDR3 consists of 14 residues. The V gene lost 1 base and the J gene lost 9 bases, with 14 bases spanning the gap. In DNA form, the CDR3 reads TGCGCCAGCAGCTTGCGAACTAGCTTGAGTGAGCAGTTCTTC. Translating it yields CASSLRTSLSEQFF.

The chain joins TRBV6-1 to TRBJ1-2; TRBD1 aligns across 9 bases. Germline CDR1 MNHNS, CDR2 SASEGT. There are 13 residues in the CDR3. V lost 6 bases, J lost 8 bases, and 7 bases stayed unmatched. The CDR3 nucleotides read TGTGCCAGCAGACTCGGGACAGGGCGCGGCTACACCTTC. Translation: CASRLGTGRGYTF.

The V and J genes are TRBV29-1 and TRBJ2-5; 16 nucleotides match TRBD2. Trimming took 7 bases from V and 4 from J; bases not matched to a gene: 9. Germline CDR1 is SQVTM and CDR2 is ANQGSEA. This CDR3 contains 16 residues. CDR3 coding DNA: TGCAGCGCCAGACCGGGACTAGCGGGGGGGCGAGAGACCCAGTACTTC. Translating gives CSARPGLAGGRETQYF.

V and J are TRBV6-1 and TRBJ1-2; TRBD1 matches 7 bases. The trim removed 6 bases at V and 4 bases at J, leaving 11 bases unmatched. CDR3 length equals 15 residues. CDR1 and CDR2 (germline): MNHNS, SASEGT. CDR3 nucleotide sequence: TGTGCCAGCAGCAAAACGGGACAGAGCTTCTATGGCTACACCTTC. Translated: CASSKTGQSFYGYTF.

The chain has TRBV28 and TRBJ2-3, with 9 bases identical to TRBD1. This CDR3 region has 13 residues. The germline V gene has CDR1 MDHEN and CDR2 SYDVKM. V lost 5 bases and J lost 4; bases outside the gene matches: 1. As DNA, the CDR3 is TGTGCCAGCAGTGGGGACAGGGCAGATACGCAGTATTTT. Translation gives CASSGDRADTQYF.

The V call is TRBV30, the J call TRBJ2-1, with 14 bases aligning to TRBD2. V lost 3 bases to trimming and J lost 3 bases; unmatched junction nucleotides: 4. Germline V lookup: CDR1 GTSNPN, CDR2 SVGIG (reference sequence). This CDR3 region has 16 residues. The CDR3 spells CAWRGLAGDIYNEQFF. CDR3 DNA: TGTGCCTGGAGGGGACTAGCGGGAGATATCTACAATGAGCAGTTCTTC.

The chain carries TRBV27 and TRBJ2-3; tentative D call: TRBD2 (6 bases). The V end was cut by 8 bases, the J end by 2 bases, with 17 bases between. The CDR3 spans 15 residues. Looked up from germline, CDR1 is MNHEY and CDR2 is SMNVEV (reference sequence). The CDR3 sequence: CASGHLSGDTDTQYF. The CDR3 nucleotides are TGTGCCAGCGGACATCTTAGCGGAGACACAGATACGCAGTATTTT.

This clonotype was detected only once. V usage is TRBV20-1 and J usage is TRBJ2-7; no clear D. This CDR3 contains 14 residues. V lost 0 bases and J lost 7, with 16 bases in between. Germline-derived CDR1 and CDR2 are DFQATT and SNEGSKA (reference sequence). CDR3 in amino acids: CSARDIEASREQYF. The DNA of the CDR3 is TGCAGTGCTAGAGATATCGAAGCTAGTAGGGAGCAGTACTTC.

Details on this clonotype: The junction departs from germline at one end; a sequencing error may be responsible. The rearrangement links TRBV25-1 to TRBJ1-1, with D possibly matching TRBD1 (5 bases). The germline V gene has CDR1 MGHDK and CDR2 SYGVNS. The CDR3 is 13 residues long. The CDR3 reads CASSSLFRGSWDF. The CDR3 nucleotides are TGTGCCAGCAGTTCATTATTTAGGGGAAGCTGGGACTTT.

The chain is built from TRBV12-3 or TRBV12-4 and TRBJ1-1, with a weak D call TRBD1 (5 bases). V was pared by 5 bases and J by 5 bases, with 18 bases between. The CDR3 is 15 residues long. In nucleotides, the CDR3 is TGTGCCAGCAGTCTCCGGGACGGGGGAATGACTGAAGCTTTCTTT. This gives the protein CASSLRDGGMTEAFF.

This CDR3 is CSARKRGAPSDTQYF. The CDR3 DNA is TGCAGTGCTAGGAAGCGGGGGGCCCCGTCAGATACGCAGTATTTT. This chain joins TRBV20-1 and TRBJ2-3, with 9 bases identical to TRBD2. CDR3 length: 15 residues. The junction had 8 bases not matched to a gene; V was cut back by 3 bases and J by 4 bases. Germline V gene sequence: CDR1 DFQATT, CDR2 SNEGSKA (reference sequence).

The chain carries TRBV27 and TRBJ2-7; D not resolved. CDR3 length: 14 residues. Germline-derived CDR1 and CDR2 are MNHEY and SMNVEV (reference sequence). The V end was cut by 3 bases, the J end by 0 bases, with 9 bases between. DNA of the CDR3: TGTGCCAGCAGTTTCCGACGGTCCTCCTACGAGCAGTACTTC. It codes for CASSFRRSSYEQYF.

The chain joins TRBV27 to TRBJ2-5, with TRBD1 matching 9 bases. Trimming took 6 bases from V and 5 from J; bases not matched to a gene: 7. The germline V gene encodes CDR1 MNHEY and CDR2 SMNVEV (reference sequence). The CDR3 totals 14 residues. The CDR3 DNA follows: TGTGCCAGCAGCCGGACAGGGGATAGGGAGACCCAGTACTTC. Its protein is CASSRTGDRETQYF.

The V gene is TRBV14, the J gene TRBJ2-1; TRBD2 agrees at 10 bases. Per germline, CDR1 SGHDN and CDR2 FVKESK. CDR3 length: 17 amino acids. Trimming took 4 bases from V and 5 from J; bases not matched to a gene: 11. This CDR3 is CASSPLWGLAYHNEQFF. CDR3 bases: TGTGCCAGCAGCCCTCTGTGGGGACTAGCGTATCACAATGAGCAGTTCTTC.